This TCR beta chain derives from a study of T cells expressing NK-cell markers. Study-wide context: Researchers got TCR beta repertoires out of sorted CD3+CD56+NKG2C+, CD3+CD56+NKG2C- and CD3+CD56-NKG2C+ T cells.

What made the TCR beta cDNA was 5'RACE template switching with UMIs. TCRdb reprocessed the 5' RACE reads and stores each CDR3 protein as one record, lacking DNA. Its table records roughly 380,000 distinct CDR3 sequences. What was sequenced was blood T cells: a sorted CD56 or NKG2C T cell subset, CD4+ or CD8+ T cells, or bulk PBMC T cells (not recorded which). This TCR was recovered from a man aged 18-69 years in good health.

The CDR3 loop reads CASKPAGLAKNIQYF. The chain links TRBV27 to TRBJ2-4. The CDR3 runs 15 residues. CDR1 is MNHEY and CDR2 is SMNVEV in the germline V gene (reference sequence).